These 5 T cell receptor beta chains originate from one sample sequenced in a study of T cell repertoires in cytomegalovirus infection. MiXCR, applied by TCRdb to the reads, yields one record per CDR3 protein. The sample lists hundreds of thousands of distinct CDR3 sequences; about 39% were seen once. The antigens for these receptors are not known. Sequenced here: cultured PBMCs, sampled from culture after CMV antigen stimulation. These receptors were obtained from a human donor in good health (CMV status not recorded). Some clones in this sample may be carry-over from other donors' samples.

V usage is TRBV7-9 and J usage is TRBJ1-1; D unresolved. The CDR3 runs 13 residues. Germline values: CDR1 SEHNR, CDR2 FQNEAQ (reference sequence). V was clipped by 4 bases and J by 4 bases, with 10 bases between them. Here the CDR3 DNA reads TGTGCCAGCAGCTCCACCACGGGCACTGAAGCTTTCTTT. This sequence encodes CASSSTTGTEAFF.

This chain connects TRBV24-1 to TRBJ2-1, with D unclear. CDR3 length: 14 amino acids. Germline V gives CDR1 KGHDR, CDR2 SFDVKD. Trimming removed 1 base at V and 12 bases at J, with 15 bases between. The CDR3 loop reads CATSDFSNPFGQFF. CDR3 DNA sequence: TGTGCCACCAGTGATTTCTCGAATCCGTTCGGGCAGTTCTTC.

The chain links TRBV20-1 to TRBJ2-3; TRBD1 aligns across 9 bases. The CDR3 length is 15 residues. Germline loops: CDR1 DFQATT, CDR2 SNEGSKA (reference sequence). V lost 0 bases and J lost 2; bases outside the gene matches: 3. The CDR3 loop is CSAREGDRDTDTQYF. The CDR3 coding sequence is TGCAGTGCTAGAGAGGGGGACAGGGACACAGATACGCAGTATTTT.

The chain links TRBV7-2 to TRBJ1-3; D uncertain. Trimming left V 2 bases short and J 0 bases short, with 8 bases between. The CDR3 sequence is 15 residues long. Germline CDR1 is SGHTA and CDR2 is FQGNSA. The CDR3 here is CASSLQSISGNTIYF. The DNA of the CDR3 is TGTGCCAGCAGCTTACAGAGCATCTCTGGAAACACCATATATTTT.

This clonotype was found a few times. V usage is TRBV7-2 and J usage is TRBJ2-2; 10 bases map to TRBD1. With V trimmed by 4 bases and J by 4 bases, 3 bases remained unmatched. Looked up from germline, CDR1 is SGHTA and CDR2 is FQGNSA. This CDR3 is built from 15 residues. Written as DNA, the CDR3 is TGTGCCAGCAGCTCGACAGGGGGCGTCACCGGGGAGCTGTTTTTT. It encodes CASSSTGGVTGELFF.